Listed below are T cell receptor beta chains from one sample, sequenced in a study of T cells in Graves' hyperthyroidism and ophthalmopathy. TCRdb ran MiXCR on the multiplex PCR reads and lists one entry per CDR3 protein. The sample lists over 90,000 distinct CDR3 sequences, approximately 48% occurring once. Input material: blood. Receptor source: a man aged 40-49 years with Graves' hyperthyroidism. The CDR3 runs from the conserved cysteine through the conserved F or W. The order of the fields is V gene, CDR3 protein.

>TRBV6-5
CASSKGQGYTF
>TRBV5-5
CASSLDQGDYYEQYF
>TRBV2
CATRDRNSYEQYF
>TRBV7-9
CASSPGIRENQYF
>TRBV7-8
CASSLGPISEQYF
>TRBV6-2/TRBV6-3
CASSDRTSGANVLTF
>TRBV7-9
CASSWGRSMNTEAFF
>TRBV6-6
CASSPQGGQPQHF
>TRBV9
CASSANRVSISGYTF
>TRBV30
CAWGTGANVLTF
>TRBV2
CASRLTGEAEAFF
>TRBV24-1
CATKPGELFF
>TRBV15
CATSKRTGNREKLFF
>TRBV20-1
CSASGAPEAFF
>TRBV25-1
CASSAVLEEQYF
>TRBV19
CASKVGRGWTGELFF
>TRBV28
CASSSPGQVNQPQHF
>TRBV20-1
CSASRQGDNEQFF
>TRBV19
CASSMGAATEAFF
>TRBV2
CASSRGGTGHNEKLFF
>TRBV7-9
CASSLSQRVQETQYF
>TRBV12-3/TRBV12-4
CASTSGQGNQPQHF
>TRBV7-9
CASGQGLVTEAFF
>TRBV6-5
CASSLPQSSGNTTYF
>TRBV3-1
CASSHSQGVGSPLHF
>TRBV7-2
CASSLPTSESYEQYF
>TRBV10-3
CAISEEGSTSAVQETQYF
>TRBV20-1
CSARDERIYEQYF
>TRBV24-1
CATSDPPAARSVGNEQFF
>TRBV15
CATSREEVSSEQYF
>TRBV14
CASSQALTGTGGYTIYF
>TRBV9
CASSVGLAYEQYF
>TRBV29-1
CSVTGYNEQFF
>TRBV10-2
CASSETGGWGQPQYF
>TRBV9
CASSVVAAANTGELFF
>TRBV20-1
CSARGTGTTEAFF
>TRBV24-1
CATSDNRVSYNEQFF